This T cell receptor (beta chain) was observed in a study of shared clonotypes between healthy human individuals. Turning to the study itself: Per-donor plates numbered three CD4 naive, three CD4 memory, two CD8 naive and one CD8 memory.

General observations from the study: Some naive CD4 clonotypes, roughly 5%, turned up in common across several donors. Richness estimates generally favored naive over memory subsets.

The CDR3 runs 17 residues. V dropped 1 base and J dropped 4 bases, with 17 bases sitting between them. CDR1 and CDR2 (germline): LGHNA, YSLEER. Profiling relied on immunoSEQ multiplex PCR, and the TCRdb table lists in-frame clones only, not all of them. The repertoire holds about 2.5 million clones, 80% to 95% seen once, with around 0.4% in the top ten. The sample holds one count of this clone. Its antigen is as yet unknown. Both subsets, CD45RA+ naive and CD45RA-negative memory, were split from the CD4+ cells. V usage is TRBV4-3 and J usage is TRBJ2-1, with D tentatively TRBD1 (5 bases). Sequencing used naive CD4+ T cells from PBMCs. The subset: CD45RA+ positively selected. This TCR came from a man aged 18-30 years in good health. Some clones in this sample may be carry-over from other donors' samples. For the CDR3, the DNA is TGCGCCAGCAGCCAAGCCCCAAGTACAGGTAGTTACAATGAGCAGTTCTTC. Encoded protein: CASSQAPSTGSYNEQFF.